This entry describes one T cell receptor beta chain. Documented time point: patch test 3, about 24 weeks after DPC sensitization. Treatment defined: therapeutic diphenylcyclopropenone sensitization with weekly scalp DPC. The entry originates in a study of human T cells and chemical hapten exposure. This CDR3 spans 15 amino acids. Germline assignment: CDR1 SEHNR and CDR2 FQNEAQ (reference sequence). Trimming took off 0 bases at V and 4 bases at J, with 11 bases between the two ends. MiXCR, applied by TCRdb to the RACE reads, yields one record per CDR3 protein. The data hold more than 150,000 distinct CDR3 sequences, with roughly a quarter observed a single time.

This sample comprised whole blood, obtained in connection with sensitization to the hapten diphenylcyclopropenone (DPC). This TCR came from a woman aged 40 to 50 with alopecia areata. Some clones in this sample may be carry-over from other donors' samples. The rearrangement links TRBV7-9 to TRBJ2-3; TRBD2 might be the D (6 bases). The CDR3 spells CASSLALGGADTQYF. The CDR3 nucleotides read TGTGCCAGCAGCTTAGCGCTGGGGGGAGCAGATACGCAGTATTTT.